The 10 T cell receptor beta chains in this list originate from one sample, sequenced in a study of cytomegalovirus exposure and HLA in healthy donors. Use of 60 Vbeta and 13 Jbeta primers characterized the PCR. Assay: immunoSEQ multiplex PCR; the TCRdb copy retains only in-frame clones and omits some. In the table there are under 200,000 clones, around 68% of which are singletons. The source material was PBMCs. The receptors here all came from a woman between 40 and 55 years old in good health and CMV-seropositive.

V usage is TRBV19 and J usage is TRBJ2-3; TRBD2 is a possible D gene (5 bases). CDR1 is LNHDA, CDR2 SQIVND, per germline (reference sequence). The CDR3 totals 15 residues. V lost 0 bases to trimming and J lost 6 bases, with 13 bases between them. CDR3 residues: CASSIDTPASDTQYF. The DNA of the CDR3 is TGTGCCAGTAGTATAGATACCCCGGCTAGCGATACGCAGTATTTT.

This chain joins TRBV7-2 and TRBJ2-5; 9 bases are a match to TRBD1. The J call is in doubt because the DNA end fits TRBJ2-7 better. Germline V lookup: CDR1 SGHTA, CDR2 FQGNSA. The CDR3 loop spans 14 amino acids. CDR3 nucleotides: TGTGCCAGCAGCCCGGGACAGGGTCTCCACGAGCAGTACTTC. The encoded protein is CASSPGQGLHEQYF.

CDR3 nucleotides: TGTGCCAGTAGTAATAGACAATCCCAGGGATTGCGAGGCTACACCTTC. Translated: CASSNRQSQGLRGYTF. The V gene is TRBV19, the J gene TRBJ1-2; weak D call: TRBD1 (5 bases). This CDR3 region has 16 residues. Trimming left V 4 bases short and J 8 bases short, with 23 bases between. Germline V gives CDR1 LNHDA, CDR2 SQIVND (reference sequence).

In its sample, this clone was seen a few times. The chain has TRBV9 and TRBJ2-1; D is possibly TRBD2 (6 bases). The V end was cut by 5 bases, the J end by 5 bases, with 11 bases between. Per germline, CDR1 SGDLS and CDR2 YYNGEE. The CDR3 runs 13 residues. The DNA for the CDR3 is TGTGCCAGCAGGGGCCCGGGGGACAATGAGCAGTTCTTC. Translation: CASRGPGDNEQFF.

The rearrangement links TRBV6-5 to TRBJ1-1, with TRBD1 matching over 7 bases. V gave up 0 bases and J gave up 5 bases; unmatched junction bases: 6. This CDR3 has 15 residues. Germline V gene lookup returns CDR1 MNHEY and CDR2 SVGAGI. Here the CDR3 reads CASSYSWQGGTEAFF. The CDR3 DNA follows: TGTGCCAGCAGTTACTCGTGGCAGGGGGGAACTGAAGCTTTCTTT.

Comment on this clone: Distinct nucleotide sequences in the sample also encode this CDR3. The V call is TRBV7-2, the J call TRBJ2-1; the D is unclear. From germline, CDR1 is SGHTA and CDR2 FQGNSA. The CDR3 consists of 11 residues. Trimming removed 8 bases from V and 6 bases from J, with 8 bases in between. The CDR3 spells CASGQFNEQFF. CDR3 nucleotides: TGTGCCAGCGGGCAATTCAATGAGCAGTTCTTC.

The table lists this clone with a count of one. The chain recombines TRBV28 with TRBJ1-2, with D possibly TRBD1 on 5 matching bases. V was trimmed by 5 bases and J by 7 bases, leaving 11 bases between them. Looked up from germline, CDR1 is MDHEN and CDR2 is SYDVKM. There are 12 residues in the CDR3. For the CDR3, the DNA is TGTGCCAGCAGTCGAACTGGGGCTGGCTACACCTTC. It yields the protein CASSRTGAGYTF.

This clone has more than one count but fewer than ten. V and J are TRBV5-1 and TRBJ2-3, with 9 bases aligning to TRBD2. The CDR3 totals 15 residues. Germline values: CDR1 SGHRS, CDR2 YFSETQ. J lost 5 bases, V lost 4 bases, and 8 bases had no gene match. The CDR3 region has the DNA TGCGCCAGCAGCGCTAGCGGGGCAAGAGGAGATACGCAGTATTTT. Translation: CASSASGARGDTQYF. The entire variable domain, with the rest obtained from reference TRBV5-1 and TRBJ2-3, is as follows: KAGVTQTPRYLIKTRGQQVTLSCSPISGHRSVSWYQQTPGQGLQFLFEYFSETQRNKGNFPGRFSGRQFSNSRSEMNVSTLELGDSALYLCASSASGARGDTQYFGPGTRLTVL.

Only a few counts were recorded for this clone. This chain connects TRBV6-6 to TRBJ2-1; 10 bases are shared with TRBD1. Per the germline V gene, CDR1 is MNHNY and CDR2 is SVGAGI (reference sequence). This CDR3 comprises 14 residues. Trimming cost V 7 bases and J 8 bases; bases outside gene matches: 8. CDR3 sequence (DNA): TGTGCCAGCATCGACAGGGGGCGCCTCGATGAGCAGTTCTTC. Translation: CASIDRGRLDEQFF.

The table lists this clone with a few counts. This rearrangement joins TRBV11-2 to TRBJ1-4; TRBD1 agrees at 8 bases. This CDR3 contains 19 residues. The V gene's germline CDR1 is SGHAT and CDR2 FQNNGV. The V segment lost 5 bases and the J segment 2 bases; nucleotides outside the gene matches: 16. DNA for the CDR3: TGTGCCAGCAGCCGACCGGGGCAGGGGGCTAGGGCGACTAATGAAAAACTGTTTTTT. Translated: CASSRPGQGARATNEKLFF.